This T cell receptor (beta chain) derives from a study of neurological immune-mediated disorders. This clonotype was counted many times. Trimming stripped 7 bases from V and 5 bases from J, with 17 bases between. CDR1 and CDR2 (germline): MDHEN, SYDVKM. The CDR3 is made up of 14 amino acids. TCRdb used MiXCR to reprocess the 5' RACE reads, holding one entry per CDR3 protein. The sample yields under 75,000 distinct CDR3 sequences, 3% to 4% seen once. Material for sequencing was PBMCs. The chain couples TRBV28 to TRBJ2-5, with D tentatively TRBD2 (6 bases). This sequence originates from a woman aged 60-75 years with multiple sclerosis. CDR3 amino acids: CASKPGVNRETQYF. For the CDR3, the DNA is TGTGCCAGCAAGCCGGGGGTTAATAGGGAGACCCAGTACTTC.